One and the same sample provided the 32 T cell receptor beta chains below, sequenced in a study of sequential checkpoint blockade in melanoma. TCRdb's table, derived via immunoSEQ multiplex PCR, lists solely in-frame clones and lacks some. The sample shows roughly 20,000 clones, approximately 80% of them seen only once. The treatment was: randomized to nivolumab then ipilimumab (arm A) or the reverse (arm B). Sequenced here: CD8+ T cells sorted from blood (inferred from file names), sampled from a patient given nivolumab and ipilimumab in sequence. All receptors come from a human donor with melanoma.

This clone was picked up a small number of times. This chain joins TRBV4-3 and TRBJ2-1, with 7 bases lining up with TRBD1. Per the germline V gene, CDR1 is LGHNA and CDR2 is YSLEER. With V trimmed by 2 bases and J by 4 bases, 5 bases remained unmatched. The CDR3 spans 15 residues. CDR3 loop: CASSQNQGVYNEQFF. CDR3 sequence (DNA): TGCGCCAGCAGCCAAAATCAGGGGGTGTACAATGAGCAGTTCTTC.

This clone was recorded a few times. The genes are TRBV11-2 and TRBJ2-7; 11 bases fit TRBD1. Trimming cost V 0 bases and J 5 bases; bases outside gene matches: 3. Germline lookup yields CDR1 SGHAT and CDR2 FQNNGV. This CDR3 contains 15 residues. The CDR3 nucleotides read TGTGCCAGCAGCTTAGAGGGACAGGGGGTGGACGAGCAGTACTTC. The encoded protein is CASSLEGQGVDEQYF.

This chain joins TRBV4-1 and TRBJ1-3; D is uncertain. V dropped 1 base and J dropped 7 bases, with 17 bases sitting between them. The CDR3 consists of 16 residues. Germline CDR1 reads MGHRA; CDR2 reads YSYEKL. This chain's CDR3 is CASSQVRGSPRNTIYF. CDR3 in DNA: TGCGCCAGCAGCCAAGTTCGAGGATCGCCCCGGAACACCATATATTTT.

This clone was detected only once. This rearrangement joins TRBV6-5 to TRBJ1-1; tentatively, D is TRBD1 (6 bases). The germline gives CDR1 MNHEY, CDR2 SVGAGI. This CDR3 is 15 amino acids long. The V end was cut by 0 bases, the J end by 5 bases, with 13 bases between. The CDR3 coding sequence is TGTGCCAGCAGTTACTCTGAGTATCAGGGGACTGAAGCTTTCTTT. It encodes CASSYSEYQGTEAFF.

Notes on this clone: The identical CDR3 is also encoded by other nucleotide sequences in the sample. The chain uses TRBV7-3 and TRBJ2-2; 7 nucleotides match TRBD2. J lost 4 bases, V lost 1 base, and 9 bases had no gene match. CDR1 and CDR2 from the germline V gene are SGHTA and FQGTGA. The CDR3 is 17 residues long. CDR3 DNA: TGTGCCAGCAGCTTAATGGGGCAGGGCGGGGGCACCGGGGAGCTGTTTTTT. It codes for CASSLMGQGGGTGELFF.

The CDR3 reads CASSLADRGLGELFF. CDR3 DNA: TGTGCCAGCAGCTTAGCTGACAGGGGCCTCGGGGAGCTGTTTTTT. The chain employs TRBV5-4 and TRBJ2-2; 8 bases are shared with TRBD1. The CDR3 has 15 residues. The germline V gene has CDR1 SGHNT and CDR2 YYREEE (reference sequence). The J segment lost 7 bases and the V segment lost 2 bases, leaving 7 bases of the junction unmatched.

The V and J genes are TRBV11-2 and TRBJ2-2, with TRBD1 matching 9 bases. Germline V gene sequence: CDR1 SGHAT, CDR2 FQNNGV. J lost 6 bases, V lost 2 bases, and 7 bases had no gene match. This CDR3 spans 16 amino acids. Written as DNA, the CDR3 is TGTGCCAGCAGCTTAATGGGACAGGGAACGGCCGGGGAGCTGTTTTTT. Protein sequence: CASSLMGQGTAGELFF.

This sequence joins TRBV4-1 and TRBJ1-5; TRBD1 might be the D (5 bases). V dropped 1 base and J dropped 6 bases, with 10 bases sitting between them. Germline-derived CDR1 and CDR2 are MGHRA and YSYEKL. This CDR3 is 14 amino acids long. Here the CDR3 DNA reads TGCGCCAGCAGCCAAGTTCAGGGTGGTCAGCCCCAGCATTTT. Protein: CASSQVQGGQPQHF.

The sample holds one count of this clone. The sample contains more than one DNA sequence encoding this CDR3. The CDR3 sequence is CASSLDRGNQPQHF. DNA for the CDR3: TGTGCCAGCAGTTTAGACAGAGGCAATCAGCCCCAGCATTTT. V usage is TRBV27 and J usage is TRBJ1-5; D might be TRBD1 (5 bases). Germline CDR1 reads MNHEY; CDR2 reads SMNVEV (reference sequence). The CDR3 covers 14 residues. Trimming removed 2 bases at V and 2 bases at J, with 7 bases between.

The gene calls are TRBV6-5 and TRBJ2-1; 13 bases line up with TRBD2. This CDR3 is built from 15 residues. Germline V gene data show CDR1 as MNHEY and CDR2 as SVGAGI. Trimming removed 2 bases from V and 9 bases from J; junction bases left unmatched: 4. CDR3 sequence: CASSYTSGGAGEQFF. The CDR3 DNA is TGTGCCAGCAGTTACACTAGCGGGGGGGCCGGTGAGCAGTTCTTC.

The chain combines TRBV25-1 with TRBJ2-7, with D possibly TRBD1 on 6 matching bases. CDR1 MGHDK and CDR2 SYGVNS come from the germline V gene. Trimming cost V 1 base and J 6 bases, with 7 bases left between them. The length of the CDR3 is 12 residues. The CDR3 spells CASSEFRGEQYF. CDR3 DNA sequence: TGTGCCAGCAGTGAATTCAGGGGCGAGCAGTACTTC.

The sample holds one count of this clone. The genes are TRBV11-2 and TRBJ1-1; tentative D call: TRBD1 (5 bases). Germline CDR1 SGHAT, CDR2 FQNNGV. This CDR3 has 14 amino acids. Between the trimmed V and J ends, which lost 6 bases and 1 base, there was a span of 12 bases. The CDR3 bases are TGTGCCAGCAGGGAAGTTAGGGGGAACACTGAAGCTTTCTTT. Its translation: CASREVRGNTEAFF.

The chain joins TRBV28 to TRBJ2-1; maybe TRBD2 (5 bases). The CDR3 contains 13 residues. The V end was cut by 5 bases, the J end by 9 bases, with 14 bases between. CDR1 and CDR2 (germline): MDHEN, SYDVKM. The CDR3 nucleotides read TGTGCCAGCAGTCTCGGACTGGGTGGTGAGCAGTTCTTC. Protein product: CASSLGLGGEQFF.

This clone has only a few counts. CDR3: CASSRTGNKNRGNTIYF. CDR3 nucleotides: TGTGCCAGCAGCCGGACAGGGAACAAGAATAGGGGAAACACCATATATTTT. The V and J genes are TRBV7-2 and TRBJ1-3, with 8 bases matching TRBD1. Germline CDR1 is SGHTA and CDR2 is FQGNSA. The V and J ends lost 5 bases and 4 bases, in that order; junction bases with no gene match: 13. The CDR3 extends over 17 amino acids.

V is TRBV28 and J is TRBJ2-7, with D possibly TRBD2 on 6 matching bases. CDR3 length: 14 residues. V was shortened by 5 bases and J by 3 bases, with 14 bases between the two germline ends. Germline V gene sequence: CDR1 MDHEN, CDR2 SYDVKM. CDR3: CASSPPSALYEQYF. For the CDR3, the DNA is TGTGCCAGCAGTCCCCCTAGCGCACTCTACGAGCAGTACTTC. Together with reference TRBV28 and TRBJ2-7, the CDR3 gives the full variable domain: DVKVTQSSRYLVKRTGEKVFLECVQDMDHENMFWYRQDPGLGLRLIYFSYDVKMKEKGDIPEGYSVSREKKERFSLILESASTNQTSMYLCASSPPSALYEQYFGPGTRLTVT.

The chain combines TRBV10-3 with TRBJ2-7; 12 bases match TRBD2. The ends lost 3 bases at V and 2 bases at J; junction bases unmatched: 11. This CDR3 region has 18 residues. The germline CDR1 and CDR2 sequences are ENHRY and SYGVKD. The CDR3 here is CAISEPGTSGLPTYEQYF. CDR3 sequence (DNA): TGTGCCATCAGTGAACCCGGGACTAGCGGGCTACCTACCTACGAGCAGTACTTC.

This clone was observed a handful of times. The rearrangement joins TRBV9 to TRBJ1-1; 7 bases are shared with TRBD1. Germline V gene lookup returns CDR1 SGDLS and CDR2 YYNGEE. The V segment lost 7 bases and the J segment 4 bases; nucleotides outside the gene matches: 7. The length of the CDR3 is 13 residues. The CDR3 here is CASSQGGGTEAFF. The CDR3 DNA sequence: TGTGCCAGCTCCCAGGGGGGTGGCACTGAAGCTTTCTTT.

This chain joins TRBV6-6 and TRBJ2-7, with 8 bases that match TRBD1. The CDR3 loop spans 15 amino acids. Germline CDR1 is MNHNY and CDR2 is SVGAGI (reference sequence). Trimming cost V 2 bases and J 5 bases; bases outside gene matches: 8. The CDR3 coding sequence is TGTGCCAGCAGTTACGACGTGACAGGGGTTAACGAGCAGTACTTC. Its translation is CASSYDVTGVNEQYF.

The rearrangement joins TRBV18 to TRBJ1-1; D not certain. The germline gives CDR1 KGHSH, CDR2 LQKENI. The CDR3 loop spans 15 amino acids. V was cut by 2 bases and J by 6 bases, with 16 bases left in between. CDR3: CASSPSGEVGAEAFF. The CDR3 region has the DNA TGTGCCAGCTCACCAAGTGGAGAGGTGGGAGCTGAAGCTTTCTTT.

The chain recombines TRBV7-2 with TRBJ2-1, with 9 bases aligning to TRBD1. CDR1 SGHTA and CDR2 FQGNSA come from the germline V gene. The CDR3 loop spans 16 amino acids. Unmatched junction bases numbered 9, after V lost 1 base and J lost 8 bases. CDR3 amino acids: CASSLDDRGRGDEQFF. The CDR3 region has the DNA TGTGCCAGCAGCTTAGACGACAGGGGGAGGGGGGATGAGCAGTTCTTC.

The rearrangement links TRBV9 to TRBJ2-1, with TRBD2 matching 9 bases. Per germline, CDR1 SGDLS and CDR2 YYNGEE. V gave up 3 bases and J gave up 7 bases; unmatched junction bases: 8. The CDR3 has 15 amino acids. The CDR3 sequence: CASSGGGGAGNEQFF. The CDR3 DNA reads TGTGCCAGCAGCGGGGGCGGGGGGGCTGGGAATGAGCAGTTCTTC.

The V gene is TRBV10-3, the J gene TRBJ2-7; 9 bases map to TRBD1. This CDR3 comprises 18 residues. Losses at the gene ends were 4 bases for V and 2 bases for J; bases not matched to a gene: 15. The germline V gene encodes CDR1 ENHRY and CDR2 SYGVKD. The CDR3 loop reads CAISGAGTGSTTAYEQYF. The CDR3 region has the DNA TGTGCCATCAGTGGCGCCGGGACAGGGTCTACTACTGCCTACGAGCAGTACTTC.

The CDR3 DNA follows: TGTGCCAGCAGTGAAGAGAGGGATTTTGGCTATGGCTACACCTTC. Translated: CASSEERDFGYGYTF. V gene TRBV2 combines with J gene TRBJ1-2; D remains ambiguous. The germline V gene encodes CDR1 SNHLY and CDR2 FYNNEI. The CDR3 spans 15 residues. The V gene lost 1 base and the J gene lost 4 bases, with 13 bases spanning the gap.

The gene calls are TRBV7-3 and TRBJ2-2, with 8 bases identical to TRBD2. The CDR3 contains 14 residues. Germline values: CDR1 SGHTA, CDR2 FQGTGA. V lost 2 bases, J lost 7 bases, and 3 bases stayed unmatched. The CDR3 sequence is CASSLVGTSGELFF. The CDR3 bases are TGTGCCAGCAGCTTAGTCGGGACTAGCGGGGAGCTGTTTTTT.

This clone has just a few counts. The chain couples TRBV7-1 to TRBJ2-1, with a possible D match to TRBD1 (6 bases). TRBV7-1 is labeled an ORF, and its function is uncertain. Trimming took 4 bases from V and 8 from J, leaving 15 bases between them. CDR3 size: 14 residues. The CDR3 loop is CASSLEQGTDEQFF. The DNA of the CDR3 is TGTGCCAGCAGCTTAGAACAGGGAACGGATGAGCAGTTCTTC.

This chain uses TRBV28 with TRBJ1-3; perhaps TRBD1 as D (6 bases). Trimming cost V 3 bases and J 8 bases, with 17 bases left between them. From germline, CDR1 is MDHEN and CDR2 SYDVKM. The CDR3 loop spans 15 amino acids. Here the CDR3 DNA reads TGTGCCAGCAGTTTTCGTGGGGGCAACGTGGACACCATATATTTT. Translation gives CASSFRGGNVDTIYF.

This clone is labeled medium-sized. The CDR3: CASSPERDGSYEQYF. The CDR3 DNA sequence: TGTGCCAGCAGCCCGGAACGGGACGGGAGCTACGAGCAGTACTTC. The chain has TRBV5-4 and TRBJ2-7; D is possibly TRBD2 (6 bases). The germline CDR1 and CDR2 sequences are SGHNT and YYREEE (reference sequence). The CDR3 has 15 amino acids. Trimming took 4 bases from V and 3 from J, leaving 17 bases between them.

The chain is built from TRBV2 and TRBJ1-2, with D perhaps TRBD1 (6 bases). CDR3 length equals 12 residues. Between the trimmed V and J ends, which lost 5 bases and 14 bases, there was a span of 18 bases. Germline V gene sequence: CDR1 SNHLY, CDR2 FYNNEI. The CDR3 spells CASSSGGGVWTF. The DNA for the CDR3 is TGTGCCAGCAGTTCGGGCGGGGGCGTCTGGACCTTC.

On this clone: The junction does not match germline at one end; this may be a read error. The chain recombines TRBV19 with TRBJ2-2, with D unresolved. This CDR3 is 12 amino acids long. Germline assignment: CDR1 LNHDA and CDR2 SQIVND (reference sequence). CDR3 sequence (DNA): TGTGCCAGCAGTAACGAGGCCGGGGAGCTGTTTTTT. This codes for CASSNEAGELFF.

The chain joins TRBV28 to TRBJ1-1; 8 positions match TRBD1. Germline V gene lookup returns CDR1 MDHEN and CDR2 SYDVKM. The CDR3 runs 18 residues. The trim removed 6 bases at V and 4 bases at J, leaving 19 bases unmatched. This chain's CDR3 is CASSFSPGQGFLSTEAFF. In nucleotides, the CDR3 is TGTGCCAGCAGCTTTTCCCCTGGACAGGGCTTTTTGAGCACTGAAGCTTTCTTT.

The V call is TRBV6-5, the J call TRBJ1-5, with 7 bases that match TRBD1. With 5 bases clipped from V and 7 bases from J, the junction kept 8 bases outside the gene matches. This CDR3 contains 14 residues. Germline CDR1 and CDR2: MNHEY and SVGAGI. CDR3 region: CASSPLTGYQPQHF. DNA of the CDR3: TGTGCCAGCAGTCCCCTGACAGGGTACCAGCCCCAGCATTTT.

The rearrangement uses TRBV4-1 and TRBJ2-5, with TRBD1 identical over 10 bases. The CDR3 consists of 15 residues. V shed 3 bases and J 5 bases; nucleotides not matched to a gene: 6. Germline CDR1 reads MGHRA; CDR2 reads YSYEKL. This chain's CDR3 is CASSHRTGGSETQYF. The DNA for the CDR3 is TGCGCCAGCAGCCACAGGACAGGGGGATCGGAGACCCAGTACTTC.